These T cell receptor beta chains were read from a single sample in a study of blood T cell repertoires in COVID-19. Clones were read by immunoSEQ multiplex PCR, and TCRdb kept only the in-frame ones, dropping some. The table records some 270,000 clones, roughly 86% of them present only once. Sequencing was performed on peripheral blood. The receptors derive from a man aged 35 to 55 with active or convalescent COVID-19. The CDR3 runs from the conserved cysteine through the conserved F or W. D genes are given only for firm matches. A clone size is listed for some rows: how often the clone was seen (once, few, many), or a class if it is expanded.

>TRBV28|TRBJ2-7|.|.
CASRHPGVYGYEQYF
TGTGCCAGCAGACACCCCGGGGTGTACGGCTACGAGCAGTACTTC
>TRBV29-1|TRBJ2-1|few|TRBD1
CSGRDSYNEQFF
TGCAGCGGAAGGGACAGCTACAATGAGCAGTTCTTC
>TRBV9|TRBJ2-7|.|.
CASSVVGSAGTRGYEQYF
TGTGCCAGCAGCGTAGTAGGTAGTGCCGGGACACGGGGTTACGAGCAGTACTTC
>TRBV9|TRBJ2-1|.|TRBD2
CASSARRLAGANEQFF
TGTGCCAGCAGCGCCCGCAGGCTAGCGGGAGCGAATGAGCAGTTCTTC
>TRBV27|TRBJ1-5|few|.
CASRRRDSNQPQHF
TGTGCCAGCCGTAGGAGGGACAGCAATCAGCCCCAGCATTTT
>TRBV12-5|TRBJ2-3|.|TRBD2
CAEGGASGGSRDTQYF
TGTGCCGAGGGAGGGGCTAGCGGGGGGAGCCGAGATACGCAGTATTTT
>TRBV12-3/TRBV12-4|TRBJ1-1|.|.
CASSSRVLTEAFF
TGTGCCAGCAGCTCGAGGGTGTTAACTGAAGCTTTCTTT
>TRBV30|TRBJ1-6|.|TRBD1
CAWSVQGASPLHF
TGTGCCTGGAGTGTACAGGGGGCTTCACCCCTCCACTTT
>TRBV11-2|TRBJ2-5|.|.
CASSLDWGQQETQYF
TGTGCCAGCAGCTTAGATTGGGGCCAGCAAGAGACCCAGTACTTC
>TRBV3-1/TRBV3-2|TRBJ1-2|.|.
CASSQDSYGYTF
TGTGCCAGCAGCCAAGACAGCTATGGCTACACCTTC
>TRBV11-3|TRBJ1-6|.|TRBD1
CASSWTGVNSPLHF
TGTGCCAGCAGCTGGACAGGGGTGAATTCACCCCTCCACTTT
>TRBV5-1|TRBJ2-5|.|TRBD1
CASSFGTGTETQYF
TGCGCCAGCAGCTTCGGGACAGGGACTGAGACCCAGTACTTC
>TRBV18|TRBJ1-6|.|.
CASSPQGNSPLHF
TGTGCCAGCTCACCCCAGGGTAATTCACCCCTCCACTTT
>TRBV29-1|TRBJ2-2|.|TRBD2
CSTSGTNTGELFF
TGCAGCACTAGCGGGACGAACACCGGGGAGCTGTTTTTT
>TRBV20-1|TRBJ2-3|.|TRBD1
CSASLGQEAHF
TGCAGTGCTAGTCTGGGACAGGAGGCACATTTT
>TRBV3-1/TRBV3-2|TRBJ2-5|.|TRBD1
CASSQRTGGSETQYF
TGTGCCAGCAGCCAAAGGACAGGGGGCTCAGAGACCCAGTACTTC
>TRBV3-1/TRBV3-2|TRBJ1-1|.|.
CASSQWGGGTNTEAFF
TGTGCCAGCAGCCAGTGGGGCGGGGGGACGAACACTGAAGCTTTCTTT
>TRBV10-1|TRBJ2-1|.|.
CASSDGIGGDNEQFF
TGCGCCAGCAGTGATGGAATAGGCGGTGACAATGAGCAGTTCTTC
>TRBV10-3|TRBJ2-3|.|TRBD1
CAISESETGGSTDTQYF
TGTGCCATCAGTGAGTCGGAGACAGGGGGCAGCACAGATACGCAGTATTTT
>TRBV5-1|TRBJ2-7|.|.
CASSLDSEQYF
TGCGCCAGCAGCTTGGATTCGGAGCAGTACTTC
>TRBV6-1|TRBJ2-3|.|TRBD1
CASSEQGVLDTQYF
TGTGCCAGCAGTGAACAGGGGGTCCTAGATACGCAGTATTTT
>TRBV10-2|TRBJ2-1|.|TRBD2
CASMPRLAGVDEQFF
TGCGCCAGCATGCCTCGACTAGCGGGGGTGGATGAGCAGTTCTTC
>TRBV28|TRBJ2-7|.|TRBD2
CASSPLAGTEEQYF
TGTGCCAGCAGTCCCCTAGCGGGTACGGAGGAGCAGTACTTC
>TRBV2|TRBJ2-7|.|TRBD1
CASKLGQGLTYEQYF
TGTGCCAGCAAATTGGGACAGGGCCTAACCTACGAGCAGTACTTC
>TRBV27|TRBJ1-3|.|.
CASVASGSGNTIYF
TGTGCCAGCGTTGCGTCGGGGAGCGGAAACACCATATATTTT
>TRBV5-4|TRBJ1-4|.|.
CASSPTIGGEKLFF
TGTGCCAGCAGCCCCACCATCGGAGGTGAAAAACTGTTTTTT
>TRBV4-1|TRBJ1-3|.|.
CASSRGRMQTSGNTIYF
TGCGCCAGCAGCCGGGGGAGGATGCAAACCTCTGGAAACACCATATATTTT
>TRBV12-3/TRBV12-4|TRBJ1-2|.|.
CASSPGGVGGYTF
TGTGCCAGCAGTCCAGGCGGGGTAGGCGGCTACACCTTC
>TRBV27|TRBJ2-7|many|.
CASCSRGGYEQYF
TGTGCCAGCTGTTCTAGAGGGGGCTACGAGCAGTACTTC
>TRBV19|TRBJ1-5|.|.
CASNWGQDQPQHF
TGTGCCAGTAACTGGGGGCAGGATCAGCCCCAGCATTTT
>TRBV15|TRBJ1-5|.|TRBD1
CATSHLGSGGYSNQPQHF
TGTGCCACCAGTCACCTCGGGTCAGGGGGCTATAGCAATCAGCCCCAGCATTTT
>TRBV13|TRBJ1-4|.|TRBD1
CASSLGLGTEIEKLFF
TGTGCCAGCAGCTTAGGGCTCGGGACAGAAATAGAAAAACTGTTTTTT
>TRBV5-1|TRBJ1-1|.|TRBD1
CASSFGTANTEAFF
TGCGCCAGCAGCTTTGGGACAGCGAACACTGAAGCTTTCTTT
>TRBV2|TRBJ2-1|.|.
CASSGGRDEQFF
TGTGCCAGCAGTGGGGGGCGTGATGAGCAGTTCTTC
>TRBV9|TRBJ1-5|.|.
CASSVVGEEGQPQHF
TGTGCCAGCAGCGTAGTCGGGGAGGAGGGTCAGCCCCAGCATTTT
>TRBV5-1|TRBJ1-1|.|.
CASSRGAGMNTEAFF
TGCGCCAGCAGCCGTGGGGCAGGCATGAACACTGAAGCTTTCTTT
>TRBV2|TRBJ2-7|.|.
CASTDPVTYEQYF
TGTGCCAGCACTGACCCAGTGACCTACGAGCAGTACTTC
>TRBV30|TRBJ2-1|.|.
CAWAKTYNEQFF
TGTGCCTGGGCAAAGACTTACAATGAGCAGTTCTTC
>TRBV5-4|TRBJ2-2|.|TRBD2
CASSPRAAGHTGELFF
TGTGCCAGCAGCCCCCGCGCAGCGGGACACACCGGGGAGCTGTTTTTT
>TRBV27|TRBJ1-2|.|.
CASKFEGQLYGYTF
TGTGCCAGCAAGTTCGAAGGACAGCTTTATGGCTACACCTTC
>TRBV11-3|TRBJ2-1|once|.
CASSLAAGPNNEQFF
TGTGCCAGCAGCTTAGCAGCAGGGCCCAACAATGAGCAGTTCTTC
>TRBV18|TRBJ1-6|.|TRBD1
CASSPGTGVSSPLHF
TGTGCCAGCTCACCCGGGACAGGGGTAAGCTCACCCCTCCACTTT
>TRBV7-3|TRBJ2-5|.|TRBD2
CASSPSGTSGGETQYF
TGTGCCAGCAGCCCCTCCGGGACATCGGGAGGGGAGACCCAGTACTTC
>TRBV9|TRBJ1-3|few|.
CASSPRGDNHGNTIYF
TGTGCCAGCAGCCCCCGTGGGGACAATCATGGGAACACCATATATTTT
>TRBV30|TRBJ2-7|.|TRBD1
CAWSVDRVYEQYF
TGTGCCTGGAGTGTCGACAGGGTCTACGAGCAGTACTTC
>TRBV18|TRBJ1-1|.|.
CASSPGEDTEAFF
TGTGCCAGCTCACCAGGGGAGGACACTGAAGCTTTCTTT
>TRBV7-6|TRBJ2-7|.|TRBD2
CASSLEPGLADYEQYF
TGTGCCAGCAGCTTAGAGCCGGGACTAGCGGATTACGAGCAGTACTTC
>TRBV5-1|TRBJ2-2|.|.
CASSSGRQTGELFF
TGCGCCAGCAGTAGCGGTAGACAAACCGGGGAGCTGTTTTTT
>TRBV30|TRBJ2-1|.|.
CAWSVLGAGDEQFF
TGTGCCTGGAGTGTACTGGGGGCCGGGGATGAGCAGTTCTTC
>TRBV13|TRBJ1-5|.|.
CASSLGPGGNQPQHF
TGTGCCAGCAGCTTAGGACCAGGGGGCAATCAGCCCCAGCATTTT
>TRBV15|TRBJ2-7|.|TRBD1
CATSRAMTGKHEQYF
TGTGCCACCAGCAGAGCGATGACAGGGAAACACGAGCAGTACTTC
>TRBV5-1|TRBJ2-3|.|.
CASRSGFTDTQYF
TGCGCCAGCAGGTCAGGGTTCACAGATACGCAGTATTTT
>TRBV10-3|TRBJ1-4|.|.
CAISESGHQENEKLFF
TGTGCCATCAGTGAGTCCGGACATCAGGAAAATGAAAAACTGTTTTTT
>TRBV11-2|TRBJ1-1|.|.
CASSLGQGRAFF
TGTGCCAGCAGCTTAGGGCAGGGAAGAGCTTTCTTT
>TRBV11-3|TRBJ1-2|.|.
CASSLYAQGYTF
TGTGCCAGCAGCTTATACGCACAGGGCTACACCTTC